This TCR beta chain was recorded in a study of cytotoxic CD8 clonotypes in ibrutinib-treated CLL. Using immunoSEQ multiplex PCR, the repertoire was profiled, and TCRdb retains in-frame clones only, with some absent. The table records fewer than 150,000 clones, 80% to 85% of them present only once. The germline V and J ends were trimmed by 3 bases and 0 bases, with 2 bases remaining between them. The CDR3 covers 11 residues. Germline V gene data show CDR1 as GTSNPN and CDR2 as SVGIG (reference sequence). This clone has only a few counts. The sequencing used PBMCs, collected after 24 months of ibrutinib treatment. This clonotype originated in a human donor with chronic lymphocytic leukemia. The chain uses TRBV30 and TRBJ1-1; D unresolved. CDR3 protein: CAWSMNTEAFF. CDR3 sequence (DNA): TGTGCCTGGAGCATGAACACTGAAGCTTTCTTT. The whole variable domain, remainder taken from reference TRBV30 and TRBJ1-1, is SQTIHQWPATLVQPVGSPLSLECTVEGTSNPNLYWYRQAAGRGLQLLFYSVGIGQISSEVPQNLSASRPQDRQFILSSKKLLLSDSGFYLCAWSMNTEAFFGQGTRLTVV.